Listed below are T cell receptor beta chains from one sample, sequenced in a study of T cell responses to AZD1222 COVID-19 vaccine. The protocol was immunoSEQ multiplex PCR, while the TCRdb copy is restricted to in-frame clones and leaves out a portion. The sample has fewer than 150,000 clones, more than 70% seen once; the top ten hold less than 6.5%. Material: peripheral blood, obtained 28 days after the second AZD1222 dose. These receptor sequences come from an adult who received the AZD1222 COVID-19 vaccine. The CDR3 runs from the conserved cysteine through the conserved F or W. The order of the fields is CDR3 DNA, CDR3 protein, clone size, V gene, J gene, D gene. D genes are given only for firm matches. Where a row states a size, it is once, few, many or the class of an expanded clone; other rows omit it.

DNA: TGTGCCAGCAGCTTGTGGCGGGAGTATGGCTACACCTTC
CDR3: CASSLWREYGYTF
size: .
V: TRBV5-6
J: TRBJ1-2
D: .

DNA: TGTGCCAGCAGTGAAGGGTACAATCAGCCCCAGCATTTT
CDR3: CASSEGYNQPQHF
size: .
V: TRBV2
J: TRBJ1-5
D: .

DNA: TGTGCCAGCAGCCAGCAGGGGTGGAACACTGAAGCTTTCTTT
CDR3: CASSQQGWNTEAFF
size: once
V: TRBV3-1/TRBV3-2
J: TRBJ1-1
D: .

DNA: TGTGCCAGCACCCTAAACCCGGCAGCCCTGAACACTGAAGCTTTCTTT
CDR3: CASTLNPAALNTEAFF
size: .
V: TRBV7-9
J: TRBJ1-1
D: .

DNA: TGTGCCAGCAGCACTGGACCGTCCTACGAGCAGTACTTC
CDR3: CASSTGPSYEQYF
size: .
V: TRBV11-3
J: TRBJ2-7
D: .

DNA: TGTGCCAGCAGCCTAGCGGGGGGGCCGCAGTACGAGCAGTACTTC
CDR3: CASSLAGGPQYEQYF
size: .
V: TRBV7-3
J: TRBJ2-7
D: TRBD2

DNA: TGTGCCAGCGGCCCCGTCACCGGGGAGCTGTTTTTT
CDR3: CASGPVTGELFF
size: .
V: TRBV7-7
J: TRBJ2-2
D: .

DNA: TGTGCCAGTAGAAGGGGATCTACAGGGTCAAATACGCAGTATTTT
CDR3: CASRRGSTGSNTQYF
size: .
V: TRBV19
J: TRBJ2-3
D: .

DNA: TGTGCCAGCAGCCAGGGAGCCTCGGTTGGAGAGACCCAGTACTTC
CDR3: CASSQGASVGETQYF
size: .
V: TRBV28
J: TRBJ2-5
D: .

DNA: TGTGCCAGCAGTGAAGACTACTACCGGAATGAGCAGTTCTTC
CDR3: CASSEDYYRNEQFF
size: .
V: TRBV2
J: TRBJ2-1
D: .

DNA: TGTGCCAGCAGTTCCAGGACGGGCAAGCTAAACACTGAAGCTTTCTTT
CDR3: CASSSRTGKLNTEAFF
size: .
V: TRBV6-2/TRBV6-3
J: TRBJ1-1
D: .

DNA: TGCAGCGTCAGACAGTCTTTGGCTGAAGCTTTCTTT
CDR3: CSVRQSLAEAFF
size: .
V: TRBV29-1
J: TRBJ1-1
D: .

DNA: TGTGCCAGTAGCTTTCTATTGGTCTCGAACACTGAAGCTTTCTTT
CDR3: CASSFLLVSNTEAFF
size: .
V: TRBV19
J: TRBJ1-1
D: .

DNA: TGTGCCAGCAGCCCAGCGAGTAGCGACTACGAGCAGTACTTC
CDR3: CASSPASSDYEQYF
size: .
V: TRBV9
J: TRBJ2-7
D: .

DNA: TGCAGCGTTGAACTCGGCGCCTCGGGGGAAAAACTGTTTTTT
CDR3: CSVELGASGEKLFF
size: once
V: TRBV29-1
J: TRBJ1-4
D: .

DNA: TGTGCCAGCAGTCCCCAGGGAGGCACCGGGGAGCTGTTTTTT
CDR3: CASSPQGGTGELFF
size: .
V: TRBV6-2/TRBV6-3
J: TRBJ2-2
D: .

DNA: TGTGCCAGCAGTCAGACAGCAGCTAATGAAAAACTGTTTTTT
CDR3: CASSQTAANEKLFF
size: .
V: TRBV6-5
J: TRBJ1-4
D: .